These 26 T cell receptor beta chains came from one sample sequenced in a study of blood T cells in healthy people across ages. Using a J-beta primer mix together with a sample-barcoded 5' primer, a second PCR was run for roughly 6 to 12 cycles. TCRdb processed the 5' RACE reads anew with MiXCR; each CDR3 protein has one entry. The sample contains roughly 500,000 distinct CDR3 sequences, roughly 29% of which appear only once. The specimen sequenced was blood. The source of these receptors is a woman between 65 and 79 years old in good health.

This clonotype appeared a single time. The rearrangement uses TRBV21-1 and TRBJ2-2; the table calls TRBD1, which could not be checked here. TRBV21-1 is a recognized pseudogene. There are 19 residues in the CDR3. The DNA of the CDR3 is TGTGCCAGCAGCAAAGGAATGATGGGTCGAAGGGGTAACACCGGGGAGCTGTTTTTT. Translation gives CASSKGMMGRRGNTGELFF.

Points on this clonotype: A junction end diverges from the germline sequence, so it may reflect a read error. The CDR3 DNA reads TGCAGTGCTAGTATAGGGGGTTACAGTGAGCAGTTCTTC. Amino acid sequence: CSASIGGYSEQFF. V is TRBV20-1 and J is TRBJ2-5; D perhaps matches TRBD1 (6 bases). The J call may be incorrect, as the DNA end agrees better with TRBJ2-1. The germline V gene has CDR1 DFQATT and CDR2 SNEGSKA (reference sequence). The CDR3 spans 13 residues.

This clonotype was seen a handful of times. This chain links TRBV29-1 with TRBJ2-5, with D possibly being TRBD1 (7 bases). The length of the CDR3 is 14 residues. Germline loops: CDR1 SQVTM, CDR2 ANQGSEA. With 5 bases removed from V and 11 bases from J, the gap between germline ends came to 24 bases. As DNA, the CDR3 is TGCAGCGTTCTATTGGGACAGCTATCGGGGGAGCAGTACTTC. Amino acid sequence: CSVLLGQLSGEQYF.

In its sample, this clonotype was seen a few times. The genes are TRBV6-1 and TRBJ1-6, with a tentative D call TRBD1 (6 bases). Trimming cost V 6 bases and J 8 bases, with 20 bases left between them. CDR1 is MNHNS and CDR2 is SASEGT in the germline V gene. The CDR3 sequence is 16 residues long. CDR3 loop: CASRDRGLLDDSPLHF. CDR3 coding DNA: TGTGCCAGCAGGGACCGGGGGCTTTTGGATGATTCACCCCTCCACTTT.

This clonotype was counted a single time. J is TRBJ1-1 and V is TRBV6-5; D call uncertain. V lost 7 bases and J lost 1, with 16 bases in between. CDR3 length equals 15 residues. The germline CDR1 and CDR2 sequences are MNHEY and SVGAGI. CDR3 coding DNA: TGTGCCAGCAAACCCACCTCGTTGGGGAACACTGAAGCTTTCTTT. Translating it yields CASKPTSLGNTEAFF.

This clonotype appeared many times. The CDR3, as DNA: TGTGCCAGCAGTTTTGAGGGGAGGAACACTGAAGCTTTCTTT. Amino acid sequence: CASSFEGRNTEAFF. This chain joins TRBV27 and TRBJ1-1, with D possibly being TRBD1 (5 bases). The germline CDR1 and CDR2 sequences are MNHEY and SMNVEV (reference sequence). V lost 3 bases to trimming and J lost 1 base, with 9 bases between them. CDR3 length: 14 residues.

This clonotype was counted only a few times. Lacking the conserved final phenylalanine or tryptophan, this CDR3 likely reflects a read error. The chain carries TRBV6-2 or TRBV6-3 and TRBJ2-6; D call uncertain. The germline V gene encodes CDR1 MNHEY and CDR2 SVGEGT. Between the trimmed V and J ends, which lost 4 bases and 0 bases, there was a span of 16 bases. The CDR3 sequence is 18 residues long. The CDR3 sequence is CASSSSDPRYSGANVLTV. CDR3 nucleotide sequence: TGTGCCAGCAGTTCTTCCGATCCGCGATACTCTGGGGCCAACGTCCTGACTGTC.

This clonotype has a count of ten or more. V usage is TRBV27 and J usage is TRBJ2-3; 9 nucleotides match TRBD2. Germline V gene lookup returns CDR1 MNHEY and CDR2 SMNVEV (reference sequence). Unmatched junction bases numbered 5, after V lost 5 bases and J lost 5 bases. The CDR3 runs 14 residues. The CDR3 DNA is TGTGCCAGCAGTAATCTGCGGGGGGGAGATACGCAGTATTTT. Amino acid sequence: CASSNLRGGDTQYF.

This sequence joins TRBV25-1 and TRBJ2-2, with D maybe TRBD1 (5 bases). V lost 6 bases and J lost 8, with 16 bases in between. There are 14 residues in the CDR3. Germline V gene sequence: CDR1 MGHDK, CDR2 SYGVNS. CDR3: CASSPMGLGGELFF. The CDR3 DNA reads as TGTGCCAGCAGCCCGATGGGGCTTGGGGGGGAGCTGTTTTTT. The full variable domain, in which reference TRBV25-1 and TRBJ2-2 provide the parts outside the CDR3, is EADIYQTPRYLVIGTGKKITLECSQTMGHDKMYWYQQDPGMELHLIHYSYGVNSTEKGDLSSESTVSRIRTEHFPLTLESARPSHTSQYLCASSPMGLGGELFFGEGSRLTVL.

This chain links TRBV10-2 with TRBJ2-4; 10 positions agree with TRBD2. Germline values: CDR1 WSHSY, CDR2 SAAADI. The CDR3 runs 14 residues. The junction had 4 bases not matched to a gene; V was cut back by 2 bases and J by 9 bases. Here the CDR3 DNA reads TGCGCCAGCAGTGAGCTAGCGGGGGTGGGCATTCAGTACTTC. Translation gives CASSELAGVGIQYF.

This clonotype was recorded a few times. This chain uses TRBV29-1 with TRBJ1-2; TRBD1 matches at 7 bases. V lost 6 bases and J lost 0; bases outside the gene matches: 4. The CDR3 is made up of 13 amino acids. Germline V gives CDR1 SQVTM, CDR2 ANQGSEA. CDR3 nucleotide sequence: TGCAGCGTGACCGGGACAGCTAACTATGGCTACACCTTC. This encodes CSVTGTANYGYTF.

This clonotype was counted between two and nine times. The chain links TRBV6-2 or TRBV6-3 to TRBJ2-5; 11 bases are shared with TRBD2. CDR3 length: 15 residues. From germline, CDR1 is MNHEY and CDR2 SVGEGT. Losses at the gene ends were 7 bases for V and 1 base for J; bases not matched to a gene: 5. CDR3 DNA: TGTGCCAGCAACCAGCTAGCGGGGGGCCAAGAGACCCAGTACTTC. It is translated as CASNQLAGGQETQYF.

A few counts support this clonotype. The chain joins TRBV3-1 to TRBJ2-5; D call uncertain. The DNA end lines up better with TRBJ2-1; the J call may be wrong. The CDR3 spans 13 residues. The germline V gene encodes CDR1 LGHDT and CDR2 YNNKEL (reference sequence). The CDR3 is CASSQGFCNEQFF. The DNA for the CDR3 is TGTGCCAGCAGCCAAGGGTTCTGCAATGAGCAGTTCTTC.

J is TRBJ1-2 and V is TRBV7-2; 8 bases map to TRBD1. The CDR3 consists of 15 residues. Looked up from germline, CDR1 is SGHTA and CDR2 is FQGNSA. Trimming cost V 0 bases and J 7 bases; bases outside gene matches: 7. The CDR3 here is CASSLAQGAQIGYTF. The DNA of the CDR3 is TGTGCCAGCAGCTTAGCCCAGGGGGCGCAGATTGGCTACACCTTC.

The CDR3 region is CASNSRDRGLYEQYF. The DNA of the CDR3 is TGTGCCAGCAATTCTCGGGACAGGGGCCTCTACGAGCAGTACTTC. The chain employs TRBV6-1 and TRBJ2-7; 10 positions agree with TRBD1. V shed 7 bases, J shed 3 bases, and the junction held 9 bases outside the gene matches. CDR1 is MNHNS, CDR2 SASEGT, per germline. The CDR3 contains 15 residues.

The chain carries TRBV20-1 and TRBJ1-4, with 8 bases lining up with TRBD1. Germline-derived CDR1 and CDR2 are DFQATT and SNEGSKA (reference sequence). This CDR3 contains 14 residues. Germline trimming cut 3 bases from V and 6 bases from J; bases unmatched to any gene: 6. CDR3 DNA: TGCAGTGCTAGTCACTCAGGGGGCGATGAAAAACTGTTTTTT. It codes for CSASHSGGDEKLFF.

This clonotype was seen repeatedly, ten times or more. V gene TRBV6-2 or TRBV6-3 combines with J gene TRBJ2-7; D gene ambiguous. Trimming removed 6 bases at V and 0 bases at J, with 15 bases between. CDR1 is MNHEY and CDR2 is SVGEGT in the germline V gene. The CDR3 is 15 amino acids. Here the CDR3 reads CASRRSVAFSYEQYF. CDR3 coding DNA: TGTGCCAGCAGGCGATCGGTCGCCTTCTCCTACGAGCAGTACTTC.

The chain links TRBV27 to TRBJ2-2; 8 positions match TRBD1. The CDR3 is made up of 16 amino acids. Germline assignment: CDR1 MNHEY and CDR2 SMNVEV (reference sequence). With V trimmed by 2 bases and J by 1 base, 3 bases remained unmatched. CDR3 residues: CASSLRGTGNTGELFF. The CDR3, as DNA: TGTGCCAGCAGTTTAAGAGGGACAGGGAACACCGGGGAGCTGTTTTTT.

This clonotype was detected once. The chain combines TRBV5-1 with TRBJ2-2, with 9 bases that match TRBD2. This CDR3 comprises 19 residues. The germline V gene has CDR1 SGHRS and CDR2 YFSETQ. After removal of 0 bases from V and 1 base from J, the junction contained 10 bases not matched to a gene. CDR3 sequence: CASSLVFSASGKNTGELFF. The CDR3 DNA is TGCGCCAGCAGCTTGGTGTTCTCGGCTAGCGGGAAGAACACCGGGGAGCTGTTTTTT.

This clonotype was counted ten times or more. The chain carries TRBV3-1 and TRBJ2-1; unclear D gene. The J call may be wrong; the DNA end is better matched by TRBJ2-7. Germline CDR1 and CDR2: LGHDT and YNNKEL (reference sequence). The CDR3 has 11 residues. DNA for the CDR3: TGTGCCAGCAGCCAAGACTACGAGCAGTACTTC. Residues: CASSQDYEQYF.

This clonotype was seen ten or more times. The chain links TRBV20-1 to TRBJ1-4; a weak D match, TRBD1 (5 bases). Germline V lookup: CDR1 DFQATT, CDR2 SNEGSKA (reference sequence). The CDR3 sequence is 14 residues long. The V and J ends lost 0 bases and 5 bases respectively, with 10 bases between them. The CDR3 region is CSARDQGRNEKLFF. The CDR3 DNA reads TGCAGTGCTAGAGATCAGGGCAGAAATGAAAAACTGTTTTTT.

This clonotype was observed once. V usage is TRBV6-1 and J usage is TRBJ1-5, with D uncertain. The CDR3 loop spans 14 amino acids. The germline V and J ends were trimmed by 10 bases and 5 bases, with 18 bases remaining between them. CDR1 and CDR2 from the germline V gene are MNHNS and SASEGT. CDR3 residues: CATLSQSGHQPQHF. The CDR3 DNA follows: TGTGCCACCCTAAGCCAAAGTGGGCATCAGCCCCAGCATTTT.

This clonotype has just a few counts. The DNA of the CDR3 is TGCAGCGTGGGGTGGGCTAATGAAAAACTGTTTTTT. Residues: CSVGWANEKLFF. This sequence joins TRBV29-1 and TRBJ1-4; no clear D. V was cut by 6 bases and J by 3 bases, with 8 bases left in between. The CDR3 length is 12 residues. Germline V gives CDR1 SQVTM, CDR2 ANQGSEA.

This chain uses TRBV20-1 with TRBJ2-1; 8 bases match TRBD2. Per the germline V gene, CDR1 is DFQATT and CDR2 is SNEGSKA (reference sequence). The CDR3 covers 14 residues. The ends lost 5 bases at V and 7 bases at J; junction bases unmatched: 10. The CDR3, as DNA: TGCAGTGCTCAGAAGGACGGGGGGGGGAATGAGCAGTTCTTC. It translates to CSAQKDGGGNEQFF.

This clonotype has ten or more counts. The CDR3 DNA reads as TGTGCCAGCACTAGCGGGGGCCAAGAGACCCAGTACTTC. It yields the protein CASTSGGQETQYF. The chain has TRBV25-1 and TRBJ2-5; TRBD2 matches 10 bases. Per the germline V gene, CDR1 is MGHDK and CDR2 is SYGVNS. The CDR3 length is 13 residues. V was pared by 7 bases and J by 1 base, with 0 bases of the junction left unmatched.

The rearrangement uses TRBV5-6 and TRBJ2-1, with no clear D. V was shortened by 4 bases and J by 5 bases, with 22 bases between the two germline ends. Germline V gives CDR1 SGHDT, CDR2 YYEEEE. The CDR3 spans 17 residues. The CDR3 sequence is CASSLKAFWGWHNEQFF. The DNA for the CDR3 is TGTGCCAGCAGCCTCAAAGCCTTCTGGGGTTGGCACAATGAGCAGTTCTTC.